This T cell receptor beta chain was sequenced during a study of T cell changes during pregnancy in multiple sclerosis. Produced via immunoSEQ multiplex PCR; TCRdb's table is partial and in-frame only. The table has about 92,000 clones, roughly 92% seen once. Germline loops: CDR1 MNHEY, CDR2 SMNVEV (reference sequence). The V end lost 3 bases, the J end lost 2 bases, and 9 bases lay between the germline ends. This CDR3 spans 14 amino acids. A note on this clone: Other DNA sequences within the sample encode an identical CDR3.

The sequencing used peripheral blood, collected in the first trimester of pregnancy. The V call is TRBV27, the J call TRBJ2-3; maybe TRBD2 (6 bases). The TCR comes from a female donor with multiple sclerosis, enrolled in a pregnancy study. The CDR3 nucleotides read TGTGCCAGCAGTTTGGGACTTCCCACAGATACGCAGTATTTT. Translating gives CASSLGLPTDTQYF.